The present entry profiles one T cell receptor (beta chain) with its context. What it binds is not known. Sequencing used immunoSEQ multiplex PCR; TCRdb keeps in-frame clones, though not all of them. The sample records over 50,000 clones, about 90% being singletons. This sample is part of a study of OX40 agonist ivuxolimab in advanced cancers. Study-wide results and caveats: In CD8+ T cells, expanded clones were on average more numerous than in CD4+. Part of the nonresponder group also had normalized T-cell clonal expansion that was low.

The sequence was obtained from an adult with an advanced solid tumor such as melanoma, head and neck, liver or kidney cancer. The source material was CD4+ or CD8+ T cells sorted from blood, sampled in a trial of the OX40 agonist ivuxolimab.

The CDR3 DNA follows: TGTGCCAGCAGTGACTCGAGGGGGTCTGGGGCCAACGTCCTGACTTTC. Protein sequence: CASSDSRGSGANVLTF. The rearrangement uses TRBV6-4 and TRBJ2-6; the D gene is possibly TRBD1 (6 bases). The CDR3 is made up of 16 amino acids. Germline CDR1 is MRHNA and CDR2 is SNTAGT. Trimming cost V 0 bases and J 1 base, with 7 bases left between them.